Shown below are 16 T cell receptor beta chains from a single sample sequenced in a study of T cells in Graves' hyperthyroidism and ophthalmopathy. Amplified regions were TCR beta CDR3 sequences from RNA transcripts. Researchers ran a first-round RT-PCR on the TCR CDR3 using the HTBI primer set. One entry per CDR3 protein results from TCRdb running MiXCR on the multiplex PCR reads. The sample carries hundreds of thousands of distinct CDR3 sequences, approximately 25% recorded once. Specimen: blood. These receptor sequences come from a woman aged 40 to 55 with Graves' ophthalmopathy.

This chain connects TRBV7-2 to TRBJ1-5; D ambiguous. The germline gives CDR1 SGHTA, CDR2 FQGNSA. The length of the CDR3 is 13 residues. V lost 1 base, J lost 7 bases, and 8 bases lay in between. CDR3 residues: CASSLGREQPQHF. CDR3 sequence (DNA): TGTGCCAGCAGCTTAGGACGGGAGCAGCCCCAGCATTTT. Combining the CDR3 with reference TRBV7-2 and TRBJ1-5 gives the whole variable domain GAGVSQSPSNKVTEKGKDVELRCDPISGHTALYWYRQSLGQGLEFLIYFQGNSAPDKSGLPSDRFSAERTGGSVSTLTIQRTQQEDSAVYLCASSLGREQPQHFGDGTRLSIL.

This clonotype was picked up many times. DNA for the CDR3: TGTGCCAGCAGTGAACTCTCGGGACAAATGGATGGCTACACCTTC. As protein: CASSELSGQMDGYTF. This chain joins TRBV25-1 and TRBJ1-2, with D possibly matching TRBD1 (6 bases). V was pared by 2 bases and J by 6 bases, with 16 bases between. The CDR3 has 15 amino acids. The V gene's germline CDR1 is MGHDK and CDR2 SYGVNS.

The CDR3, as DNA: TGCGCCAGCAGCCAAGATAAGACCTACGAGCAGTACTTC. This codes for CASSQDKTYEQYF. This chain connects TRBV4-1 to TRBJ2-7, with no clear D. CDR3 length equals 13 residues. V gave up 0 bases and J gave up 2 bases, with 5 bases separating them. The germline CDR1 and CDR2 sequences are MGHRA and YSYEKL.

In this sample, this clonotype turned up many times. The chain employs TRBV6-1 and TRBJ1-1; 7 bases fit TRBD1. CDR1 and CDR2 (germline): MNHNS, SASEGT. The CDR3 is 15 residues long. The V and J ends lost 6 bases and 1 base, in that order; junction bases with no gene match: 8. The chain's CDR3 is CASSRDRVRNTEAFF. In DNA, the CDR3 is TGTGCCAGCAGCCGCGACAGGGTGAGGAACACTGAAGCTTTCTTT.

This clonotype was found many times. The chain recombines TRBV7-9 with TRBJ2-7; a possible D gene is TRBD1 (6 bases). There are 12 residues in the CDR3. The V gene's germline CDR1 is SEHNR and CDR2 FQNEAQ (reference sequence). V was pared by 5 bases and J by 4 bases, with 9 bases between. CDR3 amino acids: CASSIRGYEQYF. DNA of the CDR3: TGTGCCAGCAGCATCAGGGGATACGAGCAGTACTTC.

This clonotype was observed many times. V is TRBV6-2 or TRBV6-3 and J is TRBJ2-7; 9 bases are shared with TRBD1. The CDR3 loop spans 15 amino acids. The germline V gene has CDR1 MNHEY and CDR2 SVGEGT. V was clipped by 4 bases and J by 7 bases; unmatched bases: 11. CDR3 coding DNA: TGTGCCAGCAGTTCCTCGGGACAGGGTAGGCAAGAGCAGTACTTC. Translation: CASSSSGQGRQEQYF.

At least ten counts were recorded for this clonotype. V is TRBV29-1 and J is TRBJ2-7; 7 positions agree with TRBD1. CDR1 and CDR2 (germline): SQVTM, ANQGSEA. There are 13 residues in the CDR3. V lost 6 bases to trimming and J lost 5 bases; unmatched junction nucleotides: 10. CDR3 nucleotides: TGCAGCGTAGACAGACAGGGCGGTGACGAGCAGTACTTC. This sequence encodes CSVDRQGGDEQYF.

This clonotype appeared many times. The rearrangement joins TRBV6-1 to TRBJ1-5; maybe TRBD1 (6 bases). The CDR3 contains 15 residues. Trimming took 7 bases from V and 6 from J, leaving 19 bases between them. Germline CDR1 and CDR2: MNHNS and SASEGT. CDR3 amino acids: CASKGRGQYGQPQHF. The CDR3 DNA reads TGTGCCAGCAAGGGCCGGGGGCAATACGGTCAGCCCCAGCATTTT.

This clonotype appeared many times. The chain recombines TRBV20-1 with TRBJ2-7; tentatively, D is TRBD1 (6 bases). V gave up 0 bases and J gave up 2 bases, with 17 bases separating them. The CDR3 spans 16 residues. Germline CDR1 is DFQATT and CDR2 is SNEGSKA (reference sequence). The CDR3 DNA sequence: TGCAGTGCTAGAGACCCAACCCAGGGGAAACCCTACGAGCAGTACTTC. This encodes CSARDPTQGKPYEQYF.

This clonotype was counted at least ten times. The chain joins TRBV7-8 to TRBJ1-5; no reliable D call. The CDR3 contains 13 residues. The V and J ends lost 2 bases and 5 bases respectively, with 7 bases between them. Germline CDR1 SGHVS, CDR2 FQNEAQ. The CDR3 protein is CASSLSGYQPQHF. The CDR3 DNA follows: TGTGCCAGCAGCTTAAGTGGTTATCAGCCCCAGCATTTT. The complete variable domain, with remaining parts taken from reference TRBV7-8 and TRBJ1-5, reads GAGVSQSPRYKVAKRGQDVALRCDPISGHVSLFWYQQALGQGPEFLTYFQNEAQLDKSGLPSDRFFAERPEGSVSTLKIQRTQQEDSAVYLCASSLSGYQPQHFGDGTRLSIL.

This clonotype was seen at least ten times. The J gene is TRBJ2-5, the V gene TRBV7-2, with D unclear. V shed 2 bases and J shed 5 bases, with 6 bases lying between them. Per germline, CDR1 SGHTA and CDR2 FQGNSA. The CDR3 is made up of 12 amino acids. The CDR3 DNA follows: TGTGCCAGCAGCTTAACGTGGGAGACCCAGTACTTC. Translated, it gives CASSLTWETQYF.

The DNA of the CDR3 is TGCGCCAGCAGCGTGGCAGGGGATCGGAACACCATATATTTT. Protein product: CASSVAGDRNTIYF. This chain joins TRBV5-1 and TRBJ1-3; maybe TRBD1 (6 bases). Germline loops: CDR1 SGHRS, CDR2 YFSETQ. This CDR3 is 14 amino acids long. The ends were cut back, 4 bases at V and 7 bases at J, with 15 bases in the middle.

This clonotype appeared many times. The chain has TRBV20-1 and TRBJ2-7; D is perhaps TRBD1 (6 bases). This CDR3 has 11 amino acids. The germline V and J ends were trimmed by 6 bases and 3 bases, with 9 bases remaining between them. Germline V gene lookup returns CDR1 DFQATT and CDR2 SNEGSKA (reference sequence). The DNA for the CDR3 is TGCAGTGCAAGGGACATCTACGAGCAGTACTTC. Protein product: CSARDIYEQYF.

This clonotype was seen ten or more times. This chain uses TRBV5-6 with TRBJ2-7, with TRBD1 matching over 9 bases. Germline values: CDR1 SGHDT, CDR2 YYEEEE. This CDR3 is built from 16 residues. J was trimmed by 3 bases and V by 0 bases; bases with no gene match: 7. This CDR3 reads CASSLAPQGANYEQYF. The CDR3 bases are TGTGCCAGCAGCTTGGCCCCACAGGGGGCGAACTACGAGCAGTACTTC.

This clonotype has a count of ten or more. The chain employs TRBV12-3 or TRBV12-4 and TRBJ1-5; possible D gene TRBD1, 5 bases. V was clipped by 5 bases and J by 6 bases, with 11 bases between them. This CDR3 spans 13 amino acids. The CDR3 reads CASSRGYSQPQHF. CDR3 bases: TGTGCCAGCAGTCGGGGGTACAGTCAGCCCCAGCATTTT.

This clonotype was seen many times. The chain employs TRBV12-3 or TRBV12-4 and TRBJ1-2, with TRBD1 identical over 8 bases. This CDR3 is 14 amino acids long. V gave up 1 base and J gave up 8 bases; unmatched junction bases: 6. The CDR3 coding sequence is TGTGCCAGCAGTTTAGGGCAGGGGGCGCAGGGCTACACCTTC. Translating gives CASSLGQGAQGYTF.